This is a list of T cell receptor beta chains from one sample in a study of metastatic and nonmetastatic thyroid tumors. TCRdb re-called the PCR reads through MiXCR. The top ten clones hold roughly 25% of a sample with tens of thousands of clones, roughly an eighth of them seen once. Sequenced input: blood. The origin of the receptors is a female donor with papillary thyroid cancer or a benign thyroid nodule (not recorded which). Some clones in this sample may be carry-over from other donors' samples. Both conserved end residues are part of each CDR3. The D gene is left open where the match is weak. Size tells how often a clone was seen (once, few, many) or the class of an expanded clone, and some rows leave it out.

DNA: TGCAGTGCCTCCACCGGGACAGGGGGCAATCAGCCCCAGCATTTT; CDR3: CSASTGTGGNQPQHF; V: TRBV20-1; D: TRBD1; size: once; J: TRBJ1-5; length: 15
DNA: TGTGCCAGCAGCCTGAGCCGGGAGGGAGGGCCGGGCACAGATACGCAGTATTTT; CDR3: CASSLSREGGPGTDTQYF; V: TRBV7-9; D: TRBD2; size: many; J: TRBJ2-3; length: 18
DNA: TGCGCCAGCAGCCAGGGCGTAACAGGTTACACCGGGGAGCTGTTTTTT; CDR3: CASSQGVTGYTGELFF; V: TRBV4-1; D: -; size: many; J: TRBJ2-2; length: 16
DNA: TGTGCCAGCAGCTTTCCAGGGGGGTCCTACAATGAGCAGTTCTTC; CDR3: CASSFPGGSYNEQFF; V: TRBV7-9; D: -; size: many; J: TRBJ2-1; length: 15
DNA: TGTGCCAGCAAGCCAGCGGGGGGCGGGAATGAGCAGTTCTTC; CDR3: CASKPAGGGNEQFF; V: TRBV6-8; D: TRBD2; size: many; J: TRBJ2-1; length: 14
DNA: TGCGCCAGCAGCACCCGACAGGGGTTCGGACGATCACCCCTCCACTTT; CDR3: CASSTRQGFGRSPLHF; V: TRBV5-1; D: TRBD1; size: many; J: TRBJ1-6; length: 16
DNA: TGTGCCTGGAGTCGCTTTGGGGAGCAGTACTTC; CDR3: CAWSRFGEQYF; V: TRBV30; D: -; size: many; J: TRBJ2-7; length: 11
DNA: TGTGCCTGGAGTGACAGGGTTTCACCCCTCCACTTT; CDR3: CAWSDRVSPLHF; V: TRBV30; D: -; size: -; J: TRBJ1-6; length: 12
DNA: TGTGCCAGCAGCCAGTACCGGGACAGCAAGATCCCCCGGTACTTC; CDR3: CASSQYRDSKIPRYF; V: TRBV3-1; D: TRBD1; size: many; J: TRBJ2-7; length: 15
DNA: TGTGCCAGCAGACAGGGGTCGGACACTGAAGCTTTCTTT; CDR3: CASRQGSDTEAFF; V: TRBV6-1; D: TRBD1; size: many; J: TRBJ1-1; length: 13
DNA: TGTGCCAGCAGCGTAGGGACAGGGGAAAACTATGGCTACACCTTC; CDR3: CASSVGTGENYGYTF; V: TRBV9; D: TRBD1; size: many; J: TRBJ1-2; length: 15
DNA: TGTGCCAGCAGCTTATCAACTGAAGCTCTCTTT; CDR3: CASSLSTEALF; V: TRBV7-9; D: -; size: few; J: TRBJ1-1; length: 11
DNA: TGTGCCAGCAGCGTAGAGCCCCAGAACACCGGGGAGCTGTTTTTT; CDR3: CASSVEPQNTGELFF; V: TRBV9; D: -; size: many; J: TRBJ2-2; length: 15
DNA: TGTGCCAGCAGCTTAGCGACAGGGGGTCAGCCCCAGCATTTT; CDR3: CASSLATGGQPQHF; V: TRBV7-2; D: TRBD1; size: many; J: TRBJ1-5; length: 14
DNA: TGCAGTGCCCCCACTGTCTCGGGCACTGAAGCTTTCTTT; CDR3: CSAPTVSGTEAFF; V: TRBV20-1; D: -; size: many; J: TRBJ1-1; length: 13
DNA: TGTGCCAGCAGCTTGAGGGCAGATTACAATGAGCAGTTCTTC; CDR3: CASSLRADYNEQFF; V: TRBV5-4; D: -; size: -; J: TRBJ2-1; length: 14
DNA: TGTTCCAGCAGGGATCGGACTTTGCTGAACACTGAAGCTTTCTTT; CDR3: CSSRDRTLLNTEAFF; V: TRBV6-1; D: -; size: few; J: TRBJ1-1; length: 15
DNA: TGTGCCGGCAGTTTATCGGCAGGGGTAAATATGCAGTATTTT; CDR3: CAGSLSAGVNMQYF; V: TRBV28; D: -; size: -; J: TRBJ2-3; length: 14
DNA: TGTGCCAGCAGTTACTTCGATAATTCACCCCTCCACTTT; CDR3: CASSYFDNSPLHF; V: TRBV6-6; D: -; size: medium-sized; J: TRBJ1-6; length: 13
DNA: TGTGCCAGCAGCCAAGAGCGACAGCTTGGCTACACCTTC; CDR3: CASSQERQLGYTF; V: TRBV3-1; D: -; size: -; J: TRBJ1-2; length: 13
DNA: TGTGCCAGCAGTTTAAACCTCTCTTGGGCCAGCGTCCTGACTTTC; CDR3: CASSLNLSWASVLTF; V: TRBV12-3/TRBV12-4; D: -; size: few; J: TRBJ2-6; length: 15
DNA: TGCAGTGCTAGAGATAGGAGCGCCGGGGAGCTGTTTTTT; CDR3: CSARDRSAGELFF; V: TRBV20-1; D: -; size: many; J: TRBJ2-2; length: 13
DNA: TGTGCCAGCAGCGCCCAGGGTGCAGAGACCCAGTACTTC; CDR3: CASSAQGAETQYF; V: TRBV9; D: -; size: many; J: TRBJ2-5; length: 13
DNA: TGTGCCAGCAGCCGCACTGAAGCTTTCTTT; CDR3: CASSRTEAFF; V: TRBV7-9; D: -; size: many; J: TRBJ1-1; length: 10
DNA: TGTGCCAGCAGCTGGGACAGGGCTAACTATGGCTACACCTTC; CDR3: CASSWDRANYGYTF; V: TRBV5-6; D: TRBD1; size: many; J: TRBJ1-2; length: 14
DNA: TGTGCCAGCAGTCGAGCTGTTTCACTCGACAGAGGCATCAATCAGCCCCAGCATTTT; CDR3: CASSRAVSLDRGINQPQHF; V: TRBV6-1; D: -; size: many; J: TRBJ1-5; length: 19
DNA: TGTGCCAGCAGTAGACAGGGGAACACTGAAGCTTTCTTT; CDR3: CASSRQGNTEAFF; V: TRBV12-3/TRBV12-4; D: TRBD1; size: many; J: TRBJ1-1; length: 13
DNA: TGTGCCAGCAGTCGCGAATACCACAGGGGGAATGAGCAGTTCTTC; CDR3: CASSREYHRGNEQFF; V: TRBV3-1; D: TRBD1; size: many; J: TRBJ2-1; length: 15
DNA: TGTGCCAGTAGTCCCGGGGACGGGACAGGGCACTACGAGCAGTACTTC; CDR3: CASSPGDGTGHYEQYF; V: TRBV19; D: TRBD1; size: many; J: TRBJ2-7; length: 16
DNA: TGTGCCAGCAGCCGGACAGGGTTTGATTCACCCCTCCACTTT; CDR3: CASSRTGFDSPLHF; V: TRBV5-4; D: TRBD1; size: many; J: TRBJ1-6; length: 14
DNA: TGTGCCAGCAGCCGACTAGCGGGGACACACAATGAGCAGTTCTTC; CDR3: CASSRLAGTHNEQFF; V: TRBV11-2; D: TRBD2; size: many; J: TRBJ2-1; length: 15
DNA: TGTGCCAGCAACCCCCGGGGCTCTGGAAACACCATATATTTT; CDR3: CASNPRGSGNTIYF; V: TRBV2; D: -; size: many; J: TRBJ1-3; length: 14
DNA: TGCAGTGCTAGATTAACGAGGAACACTGAAGCTTTCTTT; CDR3: CSARLTRNTEAFF; V: TRBV20-1; D: -; size: many; J: TRBJ1-1; length: 13
DNA: TGTGCCAGCAGCCCCGGGACAGGAGGTCAGCCCCAGCATTTT; CDR3: CASSPGTGGQPQHF; V: TRBV11-2; D: TRBD1; size: many; J: TRBJ1-5; length: 14
DNA: TGTGCCAGCAGTAGCGGGGGGCCAGTGTCCTACGAGCAGTACTTC; CDR3: CASSSGGPVSYEQYF; V: TRBV6-1; D: TRBD2; size: medium-sized; J: TRBJ2-7; length: 15
DNA: TGTGCCAGCAGTGCACAGGGGGCGGGCGATGGCTACACCTTC; CDR3: CASSAQGAGDGYTF; V: TRBV25-1; D: TRBD1; size: many; J: TRBJ1-2; length: 14
DNA: TGCGCCAGCAGCATGAACAAGGACACTGAAGCTTTCTTT; CDR3: CASSMNKDTEAFF; V: TRBV5-1; D: -; size: -; J: TRBJ1-1; length: 13
DNA: TGTGCCAGCAGTGTCCAGGCGATTCCAGATACGCAGTATTTT; CDR3: CASSVQAIPDTQYF; V: TRBV27; D: -; size: few; J: TRBJ2-3; length: 14
DNA: TGTGCCAGCTCACCACCGTCAGTTCTTGGAGCTTTCTTT; CDR3: CASSPPSVLGAFF; V: TRBV18; D: -; size: many; J: TRBJ1-1; length: 13
DNA: TGTGCCAGTAATACTTGGCGATGGGGGGCAAGGACTGAAGCTTTCTTT; CDR3: CASNTWRWGARTEAFF; V: TRBV19; D: -; size: -; J: TRBJ1-1; length: 16
DNA: TGTGCCAGCGCCCAGGGAGGGCGCCAAGAGACCCAGTACTTC; CDR3: CASAQGGRQETQYF; V: TRBV9; D: TRBD2; size: many; J: TRBJ2-5; length: 14
DNA: TGTGTCAGCAGTTACTCCAGGGGTCCTGGAAACACCATATATTTT; CDR3: CVSSYSRGPGNTIYF; V: TRBV6-5; D: -; size: few; J: TRBJ1-3; length: 15
DNA: TGCTCCAGCAGTGATCGCGTCGCGATCTATGGCTACACCTTC; CDR3: CSSSDRVAIYGYTF; V: TRBV10-2; D: -; size: few; J: TRBJ1-2; length: 14
DNA: TGTGCCAGTAGCAGGCAGGGGGCCTCTGGAAACACCATATATTTT; CDR3: CASSRQGASGNTIYF; V: TRBV19; D: TRBD1; size: many; J: TRBJ1-3; length: 15
DNA: TGTGCCAGCAGTCCGATAGCGGGAGGAAATGAGCAGTTCTTC; CDR3: CASSPIAGGNEQFF; V: TRBV28; D: TRBD2; size: medium-sized; J: TRBJ2-1; length: 14
DNA: TGTGCCAGCAGTTACGATGGGGATACGCAGTATTTT; CDR3: CASSYDGDTQYF; V: TRBV6-5; D: -; size: medium-sized; J: TRBJ2-3; length: 12
DNA: TGTGCCAGCAGTTACGGACAGGGGAGCAATCAGCCCCAGCATTTT; CDR3: CASSYGQGSNQPQHF; V: TRBV6-5; D: TRBD1; size: medium-sized; J: TRBJ1-5; length: 15
DNA: TGTGCCTGGCGCGCAGGGCTGACTGAAGCTTTCTTT; CDR3: CAWRAGLTEAFF; V: TRBV30; D: -; size: many; J: TRBJ1-1; length: 12
DNA: TGTGCCAGCAGTTCGGTCCTTGGGGGACAGGGCTATGGCTACACCTTC; CDR3: CASSSVLGGQGYGYTF; V: TRBV27; D: TRBD1; size: many; J: TRBJ1-2; length: 16
DNA: TGTGCCAGCAGTCTCATTGGCGGGGGCACTGAAGCTTTCTTT; CDR3: CASSLIGGGTEAFF; V: TRBV12-3/TRBV12-4; D: -; size: many; J: TRBJ1-1; length: 14
DNA: TGCAGCGCTAGGGACAGGGAGGTCGGCATTCAGTACTTC; CDR3: CSARDREVGIQYF; V: TRBV29-1; D: TRBD1; size: few; J: TRBJ2-4; length: 13
DNA: TGTGCCAGCAGCCGCGGACAGATCACAGATACGCAGTATTTT; CDR3: CASSRGQITDTQYF; V: TRBV11-2; D: -; size: many; J: TRBJ2-3; length: 14
DNA: TGTGCCAGCAGTTCTCTTTGGACAGGGGGAGATCTAAGTGGCTACACCTTC; CDR3: CASSSLWTGGDLSGYTF; V: TRBV6-6; D: TRBD1; size: medium-sized; J: TRBJ1-2; length: 17
DNA: TGCAGTGCCAGGAGTGGCGGTGGCCCCTACGAGCAGTACTTC; CDR3: CSARSGGGPYEQYF; V: TRBV20-1; D: -; size: -; J: TRBJ2-7; length: 14
DNA: TGTGCCAGCAGTGAAGCTGGCAACACAGATACGCAGTATTTT; CDR3: CASSEAGNTDTQYF; V: TRBV6-1; D: -; size: medium-sized; J: TRBJ2-3; length: 14
DNA: TGTGCCAGCAGCCTATACTTGGGACAGGGAGAGACCCAGTACTTC; CDR3: CASSLYLGQGETQYF; V: TRBV7-3; D: TRBD1; size: many; J: TRBJ2-5; length: 15
DNA: TGCGCCAGCAGTTACGACTCCGGGACAGGGGAGTACTATGGCTACACCTTC; CDR3: CASSYDSGTGEYYGYTF; V: TRBV5-1; D: TRBD1; size: many; J: TRBJ1-2; length: 17
DNA: TGTGCCAGCAGCTCCCGACAGGGCAAAGGCTACACCTTC; CDR3: CASSSRQGKGYTF; V: TRBV7-2; D: TRBD1; size: many; J: TRBJ1-2; length: 13
DNA: TGTGCCAGTAGTATGGGACAGGGGTTTAACTATGGCTACACCTTC; CDR3: CASSMGQGFNYGYTF; V: TRBV19; D: TRBD1; size: many; J: TRBJ1-2; length: 15